These 29 T cell receptor beta chains came from one sample sequenced in a study of cytomegalovirus exposure and HLA in healthy donors. The data were produced by immunoSEQ multiplex PCR, yet TCRdb's version contains in-frame clones alone and is incomplete. The sample has roughly 120,000 clones, 86% seen once. The sequencing sample was made of PBMCs. All receptors come from a man in his late teens or twenties in good health and CMV-seronegative.

The chain joins TRBV6-5 to TRBJ2-5, with TRBD1 identical over 7 bases. Per germline, CDR1 MNHEY and CDR2 SVGAGI. The V and J ends lost 3 bases and 0 bases, in that order; junction bases with no gene match: 1. The CDR3 contains 14 residues. CDR3 in amino acids: CASSYGTDQETQYF. The CDR3 nucleotides are TGTGCCAGCAGTTATGGGACAGACCAAGAGACCCAGTACTTC.

The rearrangement uses TRBV5-1 and TRBJ1-6; 7 bases are a match to TRBD1. V trimming: 5 bases; J trimming: 5 bases; junction bases outside the gene matches: 7. The CDR3 is made up of 15 amino acids. CDR1 is SGHRS and CDR2 is YFSETQ in the germline V gene. The chain's CDR3 is CASRGQGQDNSPLHF. The CDR3 coding sequence is TGCGCCAGCAGGGGGCAAGGACAGGATAATTCACCCCTCCACTTT.

This clone was counted once. The chain is built from TRBV2 and TRBJ2-7, with D possibly matching TRBD2 (6 bases). The CDR3 sequence is 14 residues long. The V end lost 8 bases, the J end lost 4 bases, and 18 bases lay between the germline ends. The V gene's germline CDR1 is SNHLY and CDR2 FYNNEI. The CDR3 sequence: CASAIRESSYEQYF. The CDR3 DNA sequence: TGTGCCAGCGCCATTCGGGAGTCCTCATACGAGCAGTACTTC.

The chain links TRBV7-8 to TRBJ1-2, with D perhaps matching TRBD1 (5 bases). Germline CDR1 and CDR2: SGHVS and FQNEAQ. This CDR3 comprises 14 residues. Trimming shortened V by 0 bases and J by 5 bases, and 10 bases separated the two germline ends. CDR3 bases: TGTGCCAGCAGCTTAGCGCGGGGACCTTATGGCTACACCTTC. This codes for CASSLARGPYGYTF.

As concerns this clone: This CDR3 is also generated by other DNA sequences in the sample. DNA for the CDR3: TGCGCCAGCAGCTTGGTGGCGGGGAGCTACAATGAGCAGTTCTTC. Translated: CASSLVAGSYNEQFF. The rearrangement links TRBV5-1 to TRBJ2-1, with D perhaps matching TRBD2 (6 bases). Deletions cut 0 bases from V and 3 bases from J, with 10 bases between. Germline assignment: CDR1 SGHRS and CDR2 YFSETQ. CDR3 length equals 15 residues.

The chain is built from TRBV19 and TRBJ2-1; D is possibly TRBD2 (7 bases). Trimming took off 11 bases at V and 10 bases at J, with 24 bases between the two ends. The CDR3 spans 14 residues. The germline gives CDR1 LNHDA, CDR2 SQIVND (reference sequence). The CDR3 DNA is TGTGCCGCTAGGGGGGGACCTCAACTTCGAGAGCAGTTCTTC. It yields the protein CAARGGPQLREQFF.

The chain carries TRBV4-1 and TRBJ1-4; perhaps TRBD1 as D (5 bases). Trimming shortened V by 0 bases and J by 4 bases, and 24 bases separated the two germline ends. The V gene's germline CDR1 is MGHRA and CDR2 YSYEKL. CDR3 length: 20 residues. The DNA for the CDR3 is TGCGCCAGCAGCCAAGATCCTCAATGGAACGGGGGGGAGATTAATGAAAAACTGTTTTTT. It yields the protein CASSQDPQWNGGEINEKLFF.

CDR3 region: CASRIDGRALRYEQYF. For the CDR3, the DNA is TGTGCCAGCCGCATCGACGGGAGGGCCTTGAGGTACGAGCAGTACTTC. The chain joins TRBV27 to TRBJ2-7; TRBD2 agrees at 8 bases. The CDR3 loop spans 16 amino acids. Per the germline V gene, CDR1 is MNHEY and CDR2 is SMNVEV (reference sequence). The trim removed 8 bases at V and 4 bases at J, leaving 16 bases unmatched.

V usage is TRBV27 and J usage is TRBJ1-5; 8 nucleotides align to TRBD1. After removal of 4 bases from V and 6 bases from J, the junction contained 11 bases not matched to a gene. In germline, CDR1 is MNHEY, CDR2 SMNVEV (reference sequence). The CDR3 consists of 16 residues. The CDR3 nucleotides are TGTGCCAGCAGTTCACACCGAGGACAGGGTATTCAGCCCCAGCATTTT. This sequence encodes CASSSHRGQGIQPQHF.

The chain recombines TRBV18 with TRBJ2-6; D call uncertain. This CDR3 spans 13 amino acids. In germline, CDR1 is KGHSH, CDR2 LQKENI. The V end was cut by 3 bases, the J end by 2 bases, with 2 bases between. The CDR3 coding sequence is TGTGCCAGCTCACCCGCTGGGGCCAACGTCCTGACTTTC. This sequence encodes CASSPAGANVLTF. The whole variable domain, filled in from reference TRBV18 and TRBJ2-6, reads NAGVMQNPRHLVRRRGQEARLRCSPMKGHSHVYWYRQLPEEGLKFMVYLQKENIIDESGMPKERFSAEFPKEGPSILRIQQVVRGDSAAYFCASSPAGANVLTFGAGSRLTVL.

V gene TRBV14 combines with J gene TRBJ2-6; no clear D. Looked up from germline, CDR1 is SGHDN and CDR2 is FVKESK. Trimming cost V 11 bases and J 2 bases, with 10 bases left between them. The CDR3 spans 13 residues. DNA for the CDR3: TGTGCCGCAGGCGCAGCTGGGGCCAACGTCCTGACTTTC. This codes for CAAGAAGANVLTF.

This clone has a handful of counts. This chain uses TRBV6-1 with TRBJ1-1; 10 bases map to TRBD1. The germline V gene encodes CDR1 MNHNS and CDR2 SASEGT. The CDR3 is 14 residues long. Trimming at V came to 7 bases and at J to 9 bases, leaving 11 bases not matched to a gene. CDR3 coding DNA: TGTGCCAGCAATCCCTCCGGGACAGGGGTGAAAGCTTTCTTT. Translation gives CASNPSGTGVKAFF.

The CDR3 bases are TGCAGTGCCTCAGGTGGCACTGAAGCTTTCTTT. Residues: CSASGGTEAFF. The V gene is TRBV20-1, the J gene TRBJ1-1, with D unclear. Germline CDR1 reads DFQATT; CDR2 reads SNEGSKA (reference sequence). V was trimmed by 6 bases and J by 4 bases, leaving 9 bases between them. This CDR3 has 11 residues.

CDR3 DNA sequence: TGTGCCAGCAGCCGGGACAGGGATTCCTACGAGCAGTACTTC. Encoded protein: CASSRDRDSYEQYF. The chain joins TRBV14 to TRBJ2-7; 9 bases align to TRBD1. From germline, CDR1 is SGHDN and CDR2 FVKESK. This CDR3 has 14 amino acids. V lost 4 bases to trimming and J lost 1 base; unmatched junction nucleotides: 2. Supplemented by reference TRBV14 and TRBJ2-7, the full variable domain reads EAGVTQFPSHSVIEKGQTVTLRCDPISGHDNLYWYRRVMGKEIKFLLHFVKESKQDESGMPNNRFLAERTGGTYSTLKVQPAELEDSGVYFCASSRDRDSYEQYFGPGTRLTVT.

The chain uses TRBV5-1 and TRBJ2-3, with 9 bases matching TRBD2. Trimming removed 7 bases from V and 4 bases from J; junction bases left unmatched: 7. The CDR3 has 14 residues. Germline V gene lookup returns CDR1 SGHRS and CDR2 YFSETQ. CDR3 sequence (DNA): TGCGCCAGCTATAAGGCGGGGGGGGCAGATACGCAGTATTTT. Translation gives CASYKAGGADTQYF. Together with reference TRBV5-1 and TRBJ2-3, the CDR3 gives the full variable domain: KAGVTQTPRYLIKTRGQQVTLSCSPISGHRSVSWYQQTPGQGLQFLFEYFSETQRNKGNFPGRFSGRQFSNSRSEMNVSTLELGDSALYLCASYKAGGADTQYFGPGTRLTVL.

CDR3 residues: CASSLEAGLDTQYF. CDR3 coding DNA: TGCGCCAGCAGCTTGGAGGCAGGGTTAGATACGCAGTATTTT. The chain is built from TRBV5-1 and TRBJ2-3; possibly TRBD1 for D (5 bases). The CDR3 has 14 residues. The germline V and J ends were trimmed by 0 bases and 5 bases, with 10 bases remaining between them. In germline, CDR1 is SGHRS, CDR2 YFSETQ.

The chain carries TRBV5-6 and TRBJ1-1; TRBD1 matches at 9 bases. Looked up from germline, CDR1 is SGHDT and CDR2 is YYEEEE. This CDR3 is 15 amino acids long. V gave up 4 bases and J gave up 1 base; unmatched junction bases: 5. CDR3 coding DNA: TGTGCCAGCAGCGGACAGGGGTTGGGGAACACTGAAGCTTTCTTT. Its translation: CASSGQGLGNTEAFF.

J is TRBJ1-2 and V is TRBV29-1; 7 bases align to TRBD1. J lost 6 bases, V lost 0 bases, and 7 bases had no gene match. The CDR3 spans 14 residues. Germline CDR1 and CDR2: SQVTM and ANQGSEA. CDR3 in DNA: TGCAGCGTTGAAGAAGTCCCAGGGGGAGATGGCTACACCTTC. Protein product: CSVEEVPGGDGYTF.

This clone was detected only a few times. This chain connects TRBV10-3 to TRBJ1-1; TRBD1 might be the D (5 bases). The V end was cut by 10 bases, the J end by 4 bases, with 13 bases between. The germline CDR1 and CDR2 sequences are ENHRY and SYGVKD. This CDR3 has 12 amino acids. The CDR3 coding sequence is TGTGCCACTGGGATCGGGGGCACTGAAGCTTTCTTT. Encoded protein: CATGIGGTEAFF.

V usage is TRBV10-3 and J usage is TRBJ1-4, with D tentatively TRBD1 (5 bases). Trimming shortened V by 0 bases and J by 0 bases, and 8 bases separated the two germline ends. The CDR3 is made up of 16 amino acids. The germline V gene has CDR1 ENHRY and CDR2 SYGVKD. The CDR3 bases are TGTGCCATCAGTGAGTCTGGGACTTCAACTAATGAAAAACTGTTTTTT. Translated, it gives CAISESGTSTNEKLFF.

This chain uses TRBV30 with TRBJ2-7; D unresolved. The V gene lost 3 bases and the J gene lost 3 bases, with 6 bases spanning the gap. Germline CDR1 reads GTSNPN; CDR2 reads SVGIG (reference sequence). This CDR3 region has 11 residues. The chain's CDR3 is CAWSAYYEQYF. In nucleotides, the CDR3 is TGTGCCTGGAGCGCCTACTACGAGCAGTACTTC.

This clone was counted a few times. The CDR3 coding sequence is TGTGCCAGCAAGACAGGGGAGTCGGAAAACTATGGCTACACCTTC. It codes for CASKTGESENYGYTF. V and J are TRBV19 and TRBJ1-2; 8 bases agree with TRBD1. V gave up 9 bases and J gave up 2 bases; unmatched junction bases: 11. Germline CDR1 and CDR2: LNHDA and SQIVND (reference sequence). CDR3 length equals 15 residues. Variable domain in full (rest from reference TRBV19 and TRBJ1-2): DGGITQSPKYLFRKEGQNVTLSCEQNLNHDAMYWYRQDPGQGLRLIYYSQIVNDFQKGDIAEGYSVSREKKESFPLTVTSAQKNPTAFYLCASKTGESENYGYTFGSGTRLTVV.

V is TRBV19 and J is TRBJ1-2, with 8 bases matching TRBD1. Germline V gene sequence: CDR1 LNHDA, CDR2 SQIVND (reference sequence). Losses at the gene ends were 6 bases for V and 4 bases for J; bases not matched to a gene: 13. The CDR3 covers 16 residues. CDR3 DNA: TGTGCCAGTAGGATAAACCGAGGACAGGGAGGCTATGGCTACACCTTC. It codes for CASRINRGQGGYGYTF.

Only one count was recorded for this clone. The chain has TRBV27 and TRBJ1-3, with D tentatively TRBD1 (6 bases). CDR1 and CDR2 from the germline V gene are MNHEY and SMNVEV (reference sequence). Trimming stripped 5 bases from V and 0 bases from J, with 11 bases between. The CDR3 consists of 15 residues. CDR3: CASSPSTGSGNTIYF. The DNA for the CDR3 is TGTGCCAGCAGTCCATCGACAGGCTCTGGAAACACCATATATTTT.

V usage is TRBV27 and J usage is TRBJ1-2, with 8 bases that match TRBD1. This CDR3 contains 15 residues. The V gene end was trimmed by 6 bases and the J gene end by 2 bases; junction bases not matched to a gene: 8. Germline V CDR1 and CDR2: MNHEY, SMNVEV (reference sequence). The CDR3 protein is CASRGGDRQNYGYTF. CDR3 DNA sequence: TGTGCCAGCAGGGGGGGGGACAGGCAAAACTATGGCTACACCTTC.

The chain recombines TRBV7-8 with TRBJ1-5; tentatively, D is TRBD1 (5 bases). Trimming removed 5 bases from V and 4 bases from J, with 9 bases in between. Germline assignment: CDR1 SGHVS and CDR2 FQNEAQ. The CDR3 loop spans 13 amino acids. CDR3: CASSPNRNQPQHF. The CDR3 coding sequence is TGTGCCAGCAGCCCCAACAGGAATCAGCCCCAGCATTTT.

The chain couples TRBV2 to TRBJ2-3; D is unresolved. The CDR3 is 12 amino acids. Germline V gene sequence: CDR1 SNHLY, CDR2 FYNNEI. V was pared by 11 bases and J by 0 bases, with 9 bases between. As DNA, the CDR3 is TGTGCCTCGCAAGCCAGCACAGATACGCAGTATTTT. The encoded protein is CASQASTDTQYF.

This clone has only a few counts. V usage is TRBV30 and J usage is TRBJ2-7; D is unresolved. The germline CDR1 and CDR2 sequences are GTSNPN and SVGIG (reference sequence). This CDR3 region has 13 residues. Trimming removed 4 bases from V and 6 bases from J, with 16 bases in between. The CDR3 DNA follows: TGTGCCTGGATCTCCCGAGGCGCTGGCGAGCAGTACTTC. It codes for CAWISRGAGEQYF.

The chain employs TRBV15 and TRBJ1-2, with D perhaps matching TRBD1 (5 bases). Germline V lookup: CDR1 LNHNV, CDR2 YYDKDF (reference sequence). The CDR3 runs 13 residues. Trimming took 5 bases from V and 8 from J, leaving 15 bases between them. The CDR3 DNA sequence: TGTGCCACCAGCCCGTACGCAGGGTCCGGCTACACCTTC. This codes for CATSPYAGSGYTF.